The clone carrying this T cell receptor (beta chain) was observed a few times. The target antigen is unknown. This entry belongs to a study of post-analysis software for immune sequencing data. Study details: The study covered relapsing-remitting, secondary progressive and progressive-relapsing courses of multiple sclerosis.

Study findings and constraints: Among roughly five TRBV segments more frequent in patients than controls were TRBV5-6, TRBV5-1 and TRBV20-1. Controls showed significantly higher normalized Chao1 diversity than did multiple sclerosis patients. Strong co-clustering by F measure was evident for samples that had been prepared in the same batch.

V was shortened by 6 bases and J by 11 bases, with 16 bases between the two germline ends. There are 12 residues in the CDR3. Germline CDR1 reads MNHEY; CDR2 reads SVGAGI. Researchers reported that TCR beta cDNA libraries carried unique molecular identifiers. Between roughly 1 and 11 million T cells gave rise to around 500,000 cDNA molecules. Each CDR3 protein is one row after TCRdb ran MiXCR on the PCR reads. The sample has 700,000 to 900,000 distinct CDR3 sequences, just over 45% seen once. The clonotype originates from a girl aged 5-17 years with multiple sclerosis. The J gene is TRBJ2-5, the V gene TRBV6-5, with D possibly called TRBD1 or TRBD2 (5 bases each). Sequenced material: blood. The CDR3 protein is CASSPAGAEQYF. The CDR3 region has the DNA TGTGCCAGCAGCCCAGCCGGGGCAGAGCAGTACTTC.